Presented here are 18 T cell receptor beta chains from one specimen sequenced in a study of molecular identifiers for immune sequencing clone quantification. MiXCR was run by TCRdb on the PCR reads, yielding one entry per CDR3 protein. This table has about 640,000 distinct CDR3 sequences, 15% to 20% appearing once. Material: naive CD8+ T cells from blood, with Jurkat cell RNA spiked in. Subset: FACS-sorted CD8+CD4-CCR7+CD45RA+ naive T cells. These receptors originate from a human donor in good health. Some libraries in this study had Jurkat cell RNA spiked in.

The V and J genes are TRBV19 and TRBJ1-5, with D hard to call. Germline V CDR1 and CDR2: LNHDA, SQIVND (reference sequence). Trimming stripped 7 bases from V and 6 bases from J, with 16 bases between. CDR3 size: 14 residues. The CDR3 bases are TGTGCCAGTACAGCCTCAGGTGGTAGTCAGCCCCAGCATTTT. Its protein product is CASTASGGSQPQHF.

In its sample, this clonotype was seen a few times. J is TRBJ1-2 and V is TRBV4-1, with unresolved D. CDR3 length: 15 residues. Trimming shortened V by 2 bases and J by 8 bases, and 18 bases separated the two germline ends. The germline gives CDR1 MGHRA, CDR2 YSYEKL. CDR3 bases: TGCGCCAGCAGCCAACTATTGGGAACCCCAAACGGCTACACCTTC. Encoded protein: CASSQLLGTPNGYTF.

CDR3 sequence reads: CASSISLSNEQFF. CDR3 coding DNA: TGTGCCAGTAGTATCAGCCTATCCAATGAGCAGTTCTTC. This rearrangement joins TRBV19 to TRBJ2-1; D is undetermined. CDR3 length equals 13 residues. Germline values: CDR1 LNHDA, CDR2 SQIVND (reference sequence). The ends were cut back, 3 bases at V and 6 bases at J, with 9 bases in the middle. The full variable domain, its missing parts supplied by reference TRBV19 and TRBJ2-1, is DGGITQSPKYLFRKEGQNVTLSCEQNLNHDAMYWYRQDPGQGLRLIYYSQIVNDFQKGDIAEGYSVSREKKESFPLTVTSAQKNPTAFYLCASSISLSNEQFFGPGTRLTVL.

The sample holds a few counts of this clonotype. V is TRBV14 and J is TRBJ2-7, with D uncertain. V was clipped by 1 base and J by 4 bases, with 11 bases between them. The CDR3 totals 14 residues. Germline CDR1 and CDR2: SGHDN and FVKESK. The CDR3 DNA follows: TGTGCCAGCAGCCAAGGGCAAGGGTGGTACGAGCAGTACTTC. Translated: CASSQGQGWYEQYF.

This clonotype was seen ten or more times. The gene calls are TRBV14 and TRBJ2-3; TRBD1 or TRBD2 may be the D gene (5 bases each). V was shortened by 4 bases and J by 8 bases, with 25 bases between the two germline ends. Germline-derived CDR1 and CDR2 are SGHDN and FVKESK. The CDR3 has 17 amino acids. This CDR3 is CASSPGWGSRAPGTQYF. The CDR3 coding sequence is TGTGCCAGCAGCCCAGGTTGGGGGTCCAGGGCTCCAGGTACGCAGTATTTT.

This clonotype was picked up many times. The chain employs TRBV6-2 or TRBV6-3 and TRBJ1-4; 8 positions agree with TRBD1. Per germline, CDR1 MNHEY and CDR2 SVGEGT. The CDR3 contains 16 residues. The trim removed 3 bases at V and 3 bases at J, leaving 6 bases unmatched. The CDR3 DNA reads TGTGCCAGCAGTTATGGGACAGGACAAGCTAATGAAAAACTGTTTTTT. This codes for CASSYGTGQANEKLFF.

The V call is TRBV27, the J call TRBJ1-5; D perhaps matches TRBD1 (5 bases). Germline V gene lookup returns CDR1 MNHEY and CDR2 SMNVEV (reference sequence). V was cut by 2 bases and J by 5 bases, with 13 bases left in between. This CDR3 is built from 15 residues. The CDR3 DNA is TGTGCCAGCAGTTTAACCGGGGGACCGTATCAGCCCCAGCATTTT. This translates into CASSLTGGPYQPQHF.

The V and J genes are TRBV6-5 and TRBJ2-2, with a tentative D call TRBD2 (6 bases). V was trimmed by 0 bases and J by 1 base, leaving 6 bases between them. The germline V gene has CDR1 MNHEY and CDR2 SVGAGI. This CDR3 is 15 amino acids long. Written as DNA, the CDR3 is TGTGCCAGCAGTTACTCGGGAGGGAACACCGGGGAGCTGTTTTTT. Protein: CASSYSGGNTGELFF.

For this clonotype: This sequence may be a read error, since a much larger clone differs from it by one base. The chain combines TRBV4-2 with TRBJ2-7; 9 bases align to TRBD1. CDR3 length: 16 amino acids. CDR1 is LGHNA, CDR2 YNFKEQ, per germline. The DNA for the CDR3 is TGTGCCAGCGGCCAAGATCCAGGGACAGGGACCTACGAGCAGTACTTC. It encodes CASGQDPGTGTYEQYF.

CDR3 in DNA: TGTGCCACCAGCAGAGGTCTAGTCGAGCAGTACTTC. Its protein is CATSRGLVEQYF. The gene calls are TRBV15 and TRBJ2-7, with D hard to call. The V end was cut by 1 base, the J end by 6 bases, with 7 bases between. This CDR3 region has 12 residues. Per germline, CDR1 LNHNV and CDR2 YYDKDF (reference sequence).

The chain couples TRBV30 to TRBJ2-7; unclear D gene. CDR1 GTSNPN and CDR2 SVGIG come from the germline V gene (reference sequence). The V and J ends lost 2 bases and 0 bases respectively, with 8 bases between them. The length of the CDR3 is 13 residues. The CDR3 DNA sequence: TGTGCCTGGAGTTTAAAGAGCTCCTACGAGCAGTACTTC. Translation: CAWSLKSSYEQYF.

The chain employs TRBV27 and TRBJ2-1; D tentatively fits TRBD1 or TRBD2 (5 bases each). The CDR3 spans 14 residues. V lost 5 bases to trimming and J lost 9 bases, with 17 bases between them. Germline CDR1 and CDR2: MNHEY and SMNVEV (reference sequence). CDR3 in DNA: TGTGCCAGCAGTCATACAGGTTGGGAGAGTGAGCAGTTCTTC. This gives the protein CASSHTGWESEQFF.

The rearrangement links TRBV9 to TRBJ2-7; 12 bases fit TRBD2. The ends lost 4 bases at V and 0 bases at J; junction bases unmatched: 14. This CDR3 is 19 amino acids long. Germline V gives CDR1 SGDLS, CDR2 YYNGEE. CDR3 bases: TGTGCCAGCAGCCCAGATGTCGGACTAGCGGGACAGAGCTCCTACGAGCAGTACTTC. It codes for CASSPDVGLAGQSSYEQYF.

This rearrangement joins TRBV11-2 to TRBJ2-3; 10 bases agree with TRBD2. Trimming at V came to 3 bases and at J to 2 bases, leaving 11 bases not matched to a gene. The CDR3 contains 18 residues. Germline V lookup: CDR1 SGHAT, CDR2 FQNNGV. This CDR3 reads CASSFNSGGASSTDTQYF. The CDR3, as DNA: TGTGCCAGCAGCTTTAACAGCGGGGGGGCTTCCTCCACAGATACGCAGTATTTT.

About this clonotype: A much more abundant neighbour one base away suggests this may be a read error. The rearrangement links TRBV7-9 to TRBJ2-7; D not certain. The CDR3 has 16 amino acids. V was shortened by 5 bases and J by 2 bases, with 19 bases between the two germline ends. From germline, CDR1 is SEHNR and CDR2 FQNEAQ (reference sequence). The CDR3 reads CASSLPPARDTYEQYF. For the CDR3, the DNA is TGTGCCAGCAGCCTACCCCCGGCGCGCGATACCTACGAGCAGTACTTC.

The table lists this clonotype with a few counts. The rearrangement joins TRBV7-8 to TRBJ1-3, with D possibly TRBD1 on 6 matching bases. This CDR3 has 18 residues. V was clipped by 1 base and J by 3 bases, with 19 bases between them. The germline gives CDR1 SGHVS, CDR2 FQNEAQ. CDR3 sequence reads: CASSLVPRGQISGNTIYF. In nucleotides, the CDR3 is TGTGCCAGCAGCTTAGTACCCCGCGGACAGATAAGTGGAAACACCATATATTTT.

This chain uses TRBV30 with TRBJ2-7; 9 bases map to TRBD1. Germline lookup yields CDR1 GTSNPN and CDR2 SVGIG (reference sequence). This CDR3 is 13 amino acids long. The J segment lost 7 bases and the V segment lost 5 bases, leaving 9 bases of the junction unmatched. CDR3 in amino acids: CAWSRDRVEEQYF. The DNA of the CDR3 is TGTGCCTGGTCCCGGGACAGGGTGGAGGAGCAGTACTTC.

This clonotype has ten or more counts. The genes are TRBV4-3 and TRBJ1-2; 8 bases agree with TRBD1. The CDR3 spans 17 residues. Germline V lookup: CDR1 LGHNA, CDR2 YSLEER. The J segment lost 3 bases and the V segment lost 3 bases, leaving 12 bases of the junction unmatched. The chain's CDR3 is CASSQIILRGRDYGYTF. The DNA for the CDR3 is TGCGCCAGCAGCCAGATTATCCTCAGGGGGCGAGACTATGGCTACACCTTC.